The sequence of this T cell receptor beta chain was determined in a study of blood T cell repertoires in COVID-19. Study summary: There were acute and convalescent COVID-19 samples, and they came from the United States, Italy and Spain. Nucleic acid was either cDNA or gDNA, and it came from T cells, B-cell-depleted T cells, or PBMCs.

The CDR3 sequence is 14 residues long. The germline CDR1 and CDR2 sequences are MNHEY and SVGEGT. The V gene end was trimmed by 2 bases and the J gene end by 9 bases; junction bases not matched to a gene: 7. How the authors handled the data: Estimates of nucleated cell counts were drawn from the amplification of reference gene primers. Produced via immunoSEQ multiplex PCR; TCRdb's table is partial and in-frame only. V and J calls and clone size are those listed in that table; D and trimming were worked out from the DNA. This table has roughly 97,000 clones, roughly 86% appearing once. Sequenced material: peripheral blood. The clonotype was recovered from a human donor in a cohort sampled during active COVID-19. The V and J genes are TRBV6-2 or TRBV6-3 and TRBJ2-1; 7 bases align to TRBD2. Here the CDR3 DNA reads TGTGCCAGCAGTTACCAGCGGGACTCTCCTGAGCAGTTCTTC. Translating gives CASSYQRDSPEQFF.